This TCR beta chain was retrieved from a study of regulatory dendritic cells for organ transplantation (dated by TCRdb to the late 2010s). Regarding the complete study: To make regulatory dendritic cells, monocytes were cultured with vitamin D3 on days 0 and 4, plus IL-10 on day 4. On day 6, LPS was added to the DC cultures so that the response of the DCs to a potent maturation-inducing agent could be evaluated. Before and after allostimulation with regulatory or mature dendritic cells, TCRbeta repertoires were sequenced from sorted naive and memory CD4+ and CD8+ T cells.

Germline trimming: 2 bases from V, 4 bases from J; junction bases outside gene matches: 5. Inclusive of the bounding cysteine and phenylalanine, the CDR3 is 15 residues long. CDR3 DNA only is kept here, 45 bases in frame from base 1. The germline V gene provides CDR1 SGHVS and CDR2 FQNEAQ. Sorted T cell subsets were CFSE-labeled and co-cultured for 4 to 5 days with allogeneic regulatory or mature dendritic cells at a 1:10 DC:T ratio. FACS was used to sort naive T cells as CD45RA+ cells and memory T cells as CD45RO+ CD4+ or CD8+ cells. T cells for TCR sequencing came from a couple of healthy control subjects. Genomic DNA was extracted with the Qiagen DNeasy Blood & Tissue Kit. Multiplexed two-step PCR with Vbeta-specific forward primers and Jbeta-specific reverse primers was used to amplify TCRbeta CDR3 regions. TCRbeta libraries were sequenced on an Illumina instrument through the immunoSEQ service. Turning to the authors' computational methods: V, D and J genes were assigned using IMGT annotation, and counts were corrected for multiplex PCR bias using synthetic CDR3 analogues. Repertoire clonality was computed in the immunoSEQ Analyzer as one minus normalized Shannon entropy. Clonal expansion was defined by Fisher's exact test with Benjamini-Hochberg false discovery rate control, using two-tailed P<0.01. TCRdb carries this immuneACCESS record with in-frame sequences only. Its versions omit some clonotypes, under half of them owing to an unresolved V gene in the studies checked, with the rest unexplained. The V and J calls and clone size come from that table; D and trimming were worked out from the DNA. The sample contains about 10,000 clones, roughly 80% of them found a single time. The ten most abundant clones make up more than 2.5% of the sample.

Beyond this particular receptor, the publication reports: Expansion of memory CD8+ clones was induced by allostimulation in both subjects, but more limited expansion appeared to be induced by regulatory dendritic cells than by mature dendritic cells. Only a couple of subjects were sequenced, and the authors noted considerable between-individual heterogeneity in the alloreactive memory CD8+ T cell pool. Naive CD4+ and CD8+ T cells showed highly diverse repertoires, whereas memory cells were less diverse and memory CD8+ cells were the most oligoclonal. Of the resting subsets, the one holding the most alloreactive TCR clonotypes was memory CD8+ T cells.

About this clone itself: Its specific antigen is unknown. No much larger clone is present one base from it, and per-base qualities are unavailable.

Sequenced sample: memory CD4+ T cells from blood cultured with dendritic cells. The cell subset or site label corresponds to: CD45RO+ memory T cells. The V and J genes are TRBV7-8 and TRBJ2-1; 7 junctional bases match TRBD1. The sequence was obtained from a human donor in good health. The CDR3 in this case is CASSLRDSKYNEQFF. The DNA sequence follows: TGTGCCAGCAGCTTACGGGACAGCAAGTACAATGAGCAGTTCTTC.